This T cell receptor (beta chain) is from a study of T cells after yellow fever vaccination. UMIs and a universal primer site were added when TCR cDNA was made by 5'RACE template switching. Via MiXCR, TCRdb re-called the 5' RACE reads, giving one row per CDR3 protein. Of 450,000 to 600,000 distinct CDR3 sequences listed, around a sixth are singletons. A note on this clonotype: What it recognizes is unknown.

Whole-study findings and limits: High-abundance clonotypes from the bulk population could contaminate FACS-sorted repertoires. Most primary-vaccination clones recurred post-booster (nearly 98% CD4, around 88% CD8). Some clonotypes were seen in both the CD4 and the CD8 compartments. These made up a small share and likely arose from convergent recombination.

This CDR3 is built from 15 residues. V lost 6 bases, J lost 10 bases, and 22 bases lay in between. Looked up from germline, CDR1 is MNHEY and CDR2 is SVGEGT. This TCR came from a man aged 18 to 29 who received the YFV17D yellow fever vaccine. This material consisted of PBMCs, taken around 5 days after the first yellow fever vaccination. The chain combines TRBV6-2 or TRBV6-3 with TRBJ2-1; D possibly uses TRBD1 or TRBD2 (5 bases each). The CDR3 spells CASSSGGASGREQFF. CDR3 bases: TGTGCCAGCAGCTCGGGTGGGGCCTCGGGACGGGAGCAGTTCTTC.